What follows is one T cell receptor beta chain and its context. The CDR3 is 14 amino acids. Trimming took 1 base from V and 7 from J, leaving 11 bases between them. CDR1 is SGHTA, CDR2 FQGNSA, per germline. The data are from a study of blood T cells in healthy people across ages. Sample-barcoded 5' priming and a J-beta primer mix drove a second PCR of 7 to 11 cycles. From the 5' RACE reads, TCRdb called clonotypes with MiXCR, one entry per CDR3 protein. The sample yields about 1.4 million distinct CDR3 sequences, 55% to 75% seen once. Sequencing was performed on blood. The TCR originated in a man younger than 30 in good health. The chain has TRBV7-2 and TRBJ1-5; D ambiguous. CDR3 sequence reads: CASSLERGEQPQHF. The CDR3 bases are TGTGCCAGCAGCTTAGAACGGGGTGAACAGCCCCAGCATTTT.